This note documents a single TCR beta chain sequence. Separate from the roughly 700-subject first cohort was the roughly 130-subject validation cohort, to which the donors belonged. Sequencing was performed with immunoSEQ multiplex PCR; in TCRdb, only in-frame clones are kept and a portion is missing. The table includes approximately 60,000 clones, over 90% detected once. The V segment lost 4 bases and the J segment 0 bases; nucleotides outside the gene matches: 9. This CDR3 is 18 amino acids long. Germline CDR1 and CDR2: SGDLS and YYNGEE. The data were taken from a study of cytomegalovirus exposure and HLA in healthy donors.

The chain employs TRBV9 and TRBJ2-2; 10 bases align to TRBD1. This receptor was identified in a woman aged 18-30 years in good health and CMV-seronegative. The sequencing sample was made of PBMCs. DNA for the CDR3: TGTGCCAGCAGCCCGTGGACAGGGGGTTGGTCGAACACCGGGGAGCTGTTTTTT. Translation: CASSPWTGGWSNTGELFF.